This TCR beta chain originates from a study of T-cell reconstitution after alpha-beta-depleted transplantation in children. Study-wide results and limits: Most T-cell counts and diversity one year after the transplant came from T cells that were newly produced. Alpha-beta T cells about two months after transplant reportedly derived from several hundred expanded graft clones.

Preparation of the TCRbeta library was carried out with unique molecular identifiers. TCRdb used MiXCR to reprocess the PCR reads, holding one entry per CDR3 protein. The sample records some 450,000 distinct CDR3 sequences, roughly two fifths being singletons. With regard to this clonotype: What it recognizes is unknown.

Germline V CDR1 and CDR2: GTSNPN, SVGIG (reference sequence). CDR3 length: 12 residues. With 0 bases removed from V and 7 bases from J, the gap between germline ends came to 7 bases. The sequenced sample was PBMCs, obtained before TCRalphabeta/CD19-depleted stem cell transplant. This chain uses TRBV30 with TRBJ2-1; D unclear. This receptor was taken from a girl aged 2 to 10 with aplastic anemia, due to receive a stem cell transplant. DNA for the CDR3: TGTGCCTGGAGTGTTGTTCGTAATGAGCAGTTCTTC. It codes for CAWSVVRNEQFF.